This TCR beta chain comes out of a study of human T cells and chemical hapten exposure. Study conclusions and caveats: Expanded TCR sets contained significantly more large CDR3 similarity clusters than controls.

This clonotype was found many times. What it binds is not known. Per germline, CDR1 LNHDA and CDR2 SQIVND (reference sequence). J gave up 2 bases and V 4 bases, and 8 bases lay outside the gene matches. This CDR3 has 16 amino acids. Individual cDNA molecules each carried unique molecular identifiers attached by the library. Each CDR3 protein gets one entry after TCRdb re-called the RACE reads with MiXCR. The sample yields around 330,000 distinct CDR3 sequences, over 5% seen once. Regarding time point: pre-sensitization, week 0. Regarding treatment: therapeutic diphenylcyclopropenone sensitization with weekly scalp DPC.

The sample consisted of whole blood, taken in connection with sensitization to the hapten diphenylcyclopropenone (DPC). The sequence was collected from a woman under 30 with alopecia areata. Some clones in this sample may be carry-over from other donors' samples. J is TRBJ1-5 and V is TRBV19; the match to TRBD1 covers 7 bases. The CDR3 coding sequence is TGTGCCAGTAGTAGACAGGGAAGTGTGGGCAATCAGCCCCAGCATTTT. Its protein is CASSRQGSVGNQPQHF.